This entry is about one TCR beta chain. In the original workflow: Estimates of nucleated cell counts were drawn from the amplification of reference gene primers. Produced via immunoSEQ multiplex PCR; TCRdb's table is partial and in-frame only. V, J and clone size are taken as reported in that table, and D and trimming were inferred from the DNA itself. This sample yields 65,000 to 90,000 clones, of which around 83% are seen a single time; approximately 22% belongs to the top ten. These data come from a study of blood T cell repertoires in COVID-19. The sequenced sample consisted of peripheral blood. The sequence came from an elderly woman in a cohort sampled during active or convalescent COVID-19.

CDR3 loop: CATSDAGTGGTEAFF. DNA of the CDR3: TGTGCCACCAGTGATGCCGGGACAGGGGGCACTGAAGCTTTCTTT. The rearrangement links TRBV24-1 to TRBJ1-1, with 11 bases identical to TRBD1. Per the germline V gene, CDR1 is KGHDR and CDR2 is SFDVKD. The CDR3 sequence is 15 residues long. Trimming took 3 bases from V and 4 from J; bases not matched to a gene: 3.